This TCR beta chain was observed in a study of human versus mouse CDR3 diversity and MHC coevolution. Overall study results and limits: In humans, T-cell selection involved several MHC II alleles. Among all groups, most of the three human donors showed least clonal inequality.

From germline, CDR1 is SGHRS and CDR2 YFSETQ. The CDR3 spans 17 residues. V lost 1 base to trimming and J lost 5 bases; unmatched junction nucleotides: 14. Method: immunoSEQ multiplex PCR; TCRdb's copy keeps in-frame clones and lacks some. Here the sample spans more than 60,000 clones, around 90% being singletons. Points on this clone: The antigen is not known.

Sequenced input: naive CD4+ T cells from blood. Subset described: CD45RO-negative CD62L-positive naive CD4 T cells. This TCR came from a person aged 25 to 75 in good health. V is TRBV5-1 and J is TRBJ2-7; 8 bases map to TRBD1. CDR3 nucleotide sequence: TGCGCCAGCAGCTTGTTAGGGACCGGGACAGGTTCCCACGAGCAGTACTTC. This codes for CASSLLGTGTGSHEQYF.